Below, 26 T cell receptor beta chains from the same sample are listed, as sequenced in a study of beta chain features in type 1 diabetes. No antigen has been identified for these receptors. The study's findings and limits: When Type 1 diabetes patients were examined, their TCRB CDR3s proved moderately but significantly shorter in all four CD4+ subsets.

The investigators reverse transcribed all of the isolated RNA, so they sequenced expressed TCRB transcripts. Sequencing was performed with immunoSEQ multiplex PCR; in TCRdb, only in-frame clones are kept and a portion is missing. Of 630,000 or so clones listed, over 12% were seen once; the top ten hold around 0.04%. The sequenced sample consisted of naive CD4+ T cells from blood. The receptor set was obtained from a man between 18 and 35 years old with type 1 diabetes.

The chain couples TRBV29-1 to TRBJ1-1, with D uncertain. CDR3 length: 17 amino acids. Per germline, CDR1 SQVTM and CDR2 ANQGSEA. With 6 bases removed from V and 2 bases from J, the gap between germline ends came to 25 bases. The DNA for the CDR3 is TGCAGCGTACGTCAACTCAATCATTGGGGAATAAACACTGAAGCTTTCTTT. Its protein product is CSVRQLNHWGINTEAFF.

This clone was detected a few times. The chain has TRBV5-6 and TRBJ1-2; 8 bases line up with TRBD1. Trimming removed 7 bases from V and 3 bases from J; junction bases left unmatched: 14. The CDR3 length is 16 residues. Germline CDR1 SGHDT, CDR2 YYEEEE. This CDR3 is CASLARGLEMDYGYTF. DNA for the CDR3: TGTGCCAGCCTTGCCAGGGGGCTAGAGATGGACTATGGCTACACCTTC.

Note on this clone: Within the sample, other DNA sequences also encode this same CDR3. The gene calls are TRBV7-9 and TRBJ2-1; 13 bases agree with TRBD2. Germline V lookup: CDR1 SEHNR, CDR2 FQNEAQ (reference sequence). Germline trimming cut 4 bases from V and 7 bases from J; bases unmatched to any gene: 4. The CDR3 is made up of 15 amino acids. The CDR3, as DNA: TGTGCCAGCAGCTCTCCGGGACTAGCGGGAAATGAGCAGTTCTTC. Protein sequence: CASSSPGLAGNEQFF.

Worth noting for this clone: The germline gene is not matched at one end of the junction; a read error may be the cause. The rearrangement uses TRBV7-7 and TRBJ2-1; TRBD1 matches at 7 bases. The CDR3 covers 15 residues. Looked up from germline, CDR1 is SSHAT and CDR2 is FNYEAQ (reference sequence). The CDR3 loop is CASSPRTGHYNEQFF. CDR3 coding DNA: TGTGCTAGCAGCCCCCGGACAGGCCATTACAATGAGCAGTTCTTC.

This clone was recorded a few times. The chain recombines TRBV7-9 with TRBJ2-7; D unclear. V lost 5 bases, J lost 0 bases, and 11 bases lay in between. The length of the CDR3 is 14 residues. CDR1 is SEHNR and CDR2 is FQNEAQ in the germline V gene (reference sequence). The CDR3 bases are TGTGCCAGCAGCCGACCCAGGAGCTCCTACGAGCAGTACTTC. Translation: CASSRPRSSYEQYF.

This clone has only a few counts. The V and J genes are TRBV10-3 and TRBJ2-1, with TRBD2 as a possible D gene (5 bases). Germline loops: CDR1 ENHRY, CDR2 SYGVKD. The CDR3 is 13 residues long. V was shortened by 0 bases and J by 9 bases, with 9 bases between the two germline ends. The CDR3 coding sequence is TGTGCCATCAGTGAGTCTAACGGGATTGAGCAGTTCTTC. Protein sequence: CAISESNGIEQFF.

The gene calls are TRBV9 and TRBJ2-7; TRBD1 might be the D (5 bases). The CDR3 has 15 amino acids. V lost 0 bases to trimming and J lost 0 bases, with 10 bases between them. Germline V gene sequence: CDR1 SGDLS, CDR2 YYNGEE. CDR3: CASSVDDSRSYEQYF. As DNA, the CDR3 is TGTGCCAGCAGCGTAGACGACAGTCGCTCCTACGAGCAGTACTTC.

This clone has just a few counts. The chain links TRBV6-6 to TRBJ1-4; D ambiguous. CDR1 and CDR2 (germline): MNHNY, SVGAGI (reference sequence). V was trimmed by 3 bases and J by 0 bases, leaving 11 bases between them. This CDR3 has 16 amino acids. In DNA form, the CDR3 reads TGTGCCAGCAGTTATTTTCCCGGAGCAACTAATGAAAAACTGTTTTTT. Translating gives CASSYFPGATNEKLFF.

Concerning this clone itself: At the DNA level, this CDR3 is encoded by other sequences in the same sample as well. CDR3 nucleotide sequence: TGTGCCTGGAGCTTACAGGGAGGTGGAAACACCATATATTTT. This codes for CAWSLQGGGNTIYF. This chain connects TRBV30 to TRBJ1-3; D is perhaps TRBD1 (6 bases). Germline values: CDR1 GTSNPN, CDR2 SVGIG (reference sequence). V was clipped by 3 bases and J by 3 bases, with 12 bases between them. The length of the CDR3 is 14 residues.

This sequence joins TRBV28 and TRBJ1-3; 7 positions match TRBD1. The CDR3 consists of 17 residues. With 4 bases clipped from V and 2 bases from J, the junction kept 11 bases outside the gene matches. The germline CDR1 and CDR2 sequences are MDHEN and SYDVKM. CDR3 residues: CASSSPQGGGTGNTIYF. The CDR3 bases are TGTGCCAGCAGTTCCCCTCAAGGGGGCGGCACTGGAAACACCATATATTTT.

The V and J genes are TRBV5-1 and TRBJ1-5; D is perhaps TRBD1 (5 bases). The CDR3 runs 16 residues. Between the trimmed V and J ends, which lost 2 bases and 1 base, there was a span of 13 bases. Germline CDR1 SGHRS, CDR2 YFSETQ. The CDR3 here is CASSFGDVGSNQPQHF. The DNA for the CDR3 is TGCGCCAGCAGCTTCGGGGACGTGGGGAGCAATCAGCCCCAGCATTTT.

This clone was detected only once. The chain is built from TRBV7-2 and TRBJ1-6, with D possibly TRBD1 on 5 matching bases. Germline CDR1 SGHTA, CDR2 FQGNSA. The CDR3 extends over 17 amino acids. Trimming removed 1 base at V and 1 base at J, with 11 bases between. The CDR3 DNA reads TGTGCCAGCAGCTTAGAAGGGGTGGGATCCTATAATTCACCCCTCCACTTT. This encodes CASSLEGVGSYNSPLHF.

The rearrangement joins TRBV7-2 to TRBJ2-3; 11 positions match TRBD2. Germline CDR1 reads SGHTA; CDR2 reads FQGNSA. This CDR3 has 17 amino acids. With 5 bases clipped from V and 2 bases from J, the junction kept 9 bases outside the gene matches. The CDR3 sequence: CASSQTSGGLPTDTQYF. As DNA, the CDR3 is TGTGCCAGCAGCCAAACTAGCGGGGGCCTTCCCACAGATACGCAGTATTTT.

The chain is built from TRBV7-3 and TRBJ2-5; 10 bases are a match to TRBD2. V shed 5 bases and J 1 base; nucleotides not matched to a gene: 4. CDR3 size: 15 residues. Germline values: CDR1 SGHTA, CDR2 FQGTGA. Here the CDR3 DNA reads TGTGCCAGCAGCACCGGACTAGCGGTCCAAGAGACCCAGTACTTC. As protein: CASSTGLAVQETQYF.

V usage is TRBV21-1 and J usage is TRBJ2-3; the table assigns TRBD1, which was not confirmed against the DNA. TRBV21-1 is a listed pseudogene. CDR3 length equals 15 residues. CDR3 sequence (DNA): TGTGCCAGCAGCCTTCTAGGGGCTGACACAGATACGCAGTATTTT. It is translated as CASSLLGADTDTQYF.

CDR3 in DNA: TGTGCCAGCAGCTTAGGAGGGAAACTAGCGGGGATGTGGCCCTACAATGAGCAGTTCTTC. Translating gives CASSLGGKLAGMWPYNEQFF. V is TRBV11-3 and J is TRBJ2-1; 10 nucleotides line up with TRBD2. The CDR3 has 20 residues. Germline values: CDR1 SGHNT, CDR2 YENEEA. J lost 2 bases, V lost 1 base, and 14 bases had no gene match. The whole variable domain, filled in from reference TRBV11-3 and TRBJ2-1, reads EAGVVQSPRYKIIEKKQPVAFWCNPISGHNTLYWYLQNLGQGPELLIRYENEEAVDDSQLPKDRFSAERLKGVDSTLKIQPAELGDSAVYLCASSLGGKLAGMWPYNEQFFGPGTRLTVL.

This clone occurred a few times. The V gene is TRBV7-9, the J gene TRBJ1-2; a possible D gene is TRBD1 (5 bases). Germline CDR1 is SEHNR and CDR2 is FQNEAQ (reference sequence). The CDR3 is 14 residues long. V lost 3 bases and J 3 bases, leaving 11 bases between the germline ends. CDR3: CASSLTATYYGYTF. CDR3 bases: TGTGCCAGCAGCTTGACAGCCACTTACTATGGCTACACCTTC.

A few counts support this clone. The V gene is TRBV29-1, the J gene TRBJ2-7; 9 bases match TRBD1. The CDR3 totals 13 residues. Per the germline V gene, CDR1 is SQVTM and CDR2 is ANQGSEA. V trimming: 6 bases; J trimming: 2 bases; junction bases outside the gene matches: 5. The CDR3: CSVRDREPYEQYF. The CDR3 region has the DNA TGCAGCGTCAGGGACAGGGAGCCCTACGAGCAGTACTTC.

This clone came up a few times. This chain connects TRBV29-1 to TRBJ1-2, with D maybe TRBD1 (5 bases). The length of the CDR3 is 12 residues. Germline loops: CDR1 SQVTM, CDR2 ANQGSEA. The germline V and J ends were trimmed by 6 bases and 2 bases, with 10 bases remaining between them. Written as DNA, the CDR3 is TGCAGCGTGACAGAGGCCAACTATGGCTACACCTTC. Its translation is CSVTEANYGYTF.

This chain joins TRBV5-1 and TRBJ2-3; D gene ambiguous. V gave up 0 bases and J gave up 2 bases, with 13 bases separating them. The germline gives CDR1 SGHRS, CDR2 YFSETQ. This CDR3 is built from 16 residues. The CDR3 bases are TGCGCCAGCAGCTTGGGAACCCGGGCCCCCACAGATACGCAGTATTTT. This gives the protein CASSLGTRAPTDTQYF.

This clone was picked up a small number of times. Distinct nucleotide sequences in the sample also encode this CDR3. The CDR3 bases are TGTGCCTGGAGTGTAGGAAGCACAGATACGCAGTATTTT. Its translation: CAWSVGSTDTQYF. This chain connects TRBV30 to TRBJ2-3; the D is unclear. Germline values: CDR1 GTSNPN, CDR2 SVGIG (reference sequence). V lost 0 bases and J 0 bases, leaving 4 bases between the germline ends. The length of the CDR3 is 13 residues.

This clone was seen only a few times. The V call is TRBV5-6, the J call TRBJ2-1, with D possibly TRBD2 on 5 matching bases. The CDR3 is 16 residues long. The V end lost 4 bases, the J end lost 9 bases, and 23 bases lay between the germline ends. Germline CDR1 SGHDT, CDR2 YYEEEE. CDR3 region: CASSAVRGSPAGEQFF. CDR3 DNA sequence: TGTGCCAGCAGCGCGGTCCGGGGTTCTCCGGCGGGTGAGCAGTTCTTC.

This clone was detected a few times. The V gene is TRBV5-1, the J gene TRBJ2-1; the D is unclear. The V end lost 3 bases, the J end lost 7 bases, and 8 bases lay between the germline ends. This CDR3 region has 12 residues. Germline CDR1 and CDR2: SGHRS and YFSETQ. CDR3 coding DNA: TGCGCCAGCAGCTCCCCCGGGAATGAGCAGTTCTTC. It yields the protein CASSSPGNEQFF.

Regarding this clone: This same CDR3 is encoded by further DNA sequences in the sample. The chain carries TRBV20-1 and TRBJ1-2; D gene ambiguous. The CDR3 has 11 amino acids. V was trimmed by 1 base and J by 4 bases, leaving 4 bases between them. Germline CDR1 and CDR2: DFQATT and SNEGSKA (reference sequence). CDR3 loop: CSARGSYGYTF. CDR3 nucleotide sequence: TGCAGTGCTAGAGGGAGCTATGGCTACACCTTC.

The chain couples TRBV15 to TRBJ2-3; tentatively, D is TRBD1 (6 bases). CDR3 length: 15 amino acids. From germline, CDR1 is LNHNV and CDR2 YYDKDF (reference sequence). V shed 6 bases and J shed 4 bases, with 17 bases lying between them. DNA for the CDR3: TGTGCCACCAGTAGGATCAGGGGCGGCCCAGATACGCAGTATTTT. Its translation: CATSRIRGGPDTQYF.

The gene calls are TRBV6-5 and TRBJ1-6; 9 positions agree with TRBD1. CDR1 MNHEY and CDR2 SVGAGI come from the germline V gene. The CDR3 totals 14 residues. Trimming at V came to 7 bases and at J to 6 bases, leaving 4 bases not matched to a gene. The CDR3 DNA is TGTGCCAGCACGCTGGACAGGGGTAATTCACCCCTCCACTTT. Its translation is CASTLDRGNSPLHF.